This T cell receptor (beta chain) was identified in a study of cytotoxic CD8 clonotypes in ibrutinib-treated CLL. Study conclusions and caveats: Before falling back toward baseline at progression, clonality had risen at the time of ibrutinib response. Public clonotypes, rarely seen, contracted or held steady on treatment.

The CDR3 contains 16 residues. Trimming removed 0 bases at V and 5 bases at J, with 16 bases between. Germline V gene sequence: CDR1 KGHSH, CDR2 LQKENI. TCRdb's copy holds only in-frame clones and misses some; the assay was immunoSEQ multiplex PCR. The data contain approximately 280,000 clones, about 72% of them seen just once; the ten biggest clones take up about 5.7%. With respect to this clone: The antigen remains undetermined.

The sequence was collected from a human donor with chronic lymphocytic leukemia. The genes are TRBV18 and TRBJ2-5; D ambiguous. The sequencing used PBMCs, collected at disease progression, from a patient treated with ibrutinib. CDR3 sequence: CASSPPGVGSGETQYF. The CDR3 DNA reads as TGTGCCAGCTCACCACCTGGTGTGGGATCCGGGGAGACCCAGTACTTC.